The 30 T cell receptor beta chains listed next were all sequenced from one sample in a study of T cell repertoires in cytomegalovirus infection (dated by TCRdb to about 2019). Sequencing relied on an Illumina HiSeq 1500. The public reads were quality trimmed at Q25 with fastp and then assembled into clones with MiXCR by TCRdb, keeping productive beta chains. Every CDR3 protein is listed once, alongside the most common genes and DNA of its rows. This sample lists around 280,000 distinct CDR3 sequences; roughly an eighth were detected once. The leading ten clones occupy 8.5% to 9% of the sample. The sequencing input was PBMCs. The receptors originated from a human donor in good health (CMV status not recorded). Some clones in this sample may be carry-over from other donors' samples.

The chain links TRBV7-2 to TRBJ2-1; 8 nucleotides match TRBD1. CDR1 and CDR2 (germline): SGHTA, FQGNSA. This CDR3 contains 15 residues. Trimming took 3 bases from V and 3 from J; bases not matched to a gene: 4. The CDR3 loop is CASSFAGGFYNEQFF. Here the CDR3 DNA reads TGTGCCAGCAGCTTCGCAGGGGGCTTCTACAATGAGCAGTTCTTC.

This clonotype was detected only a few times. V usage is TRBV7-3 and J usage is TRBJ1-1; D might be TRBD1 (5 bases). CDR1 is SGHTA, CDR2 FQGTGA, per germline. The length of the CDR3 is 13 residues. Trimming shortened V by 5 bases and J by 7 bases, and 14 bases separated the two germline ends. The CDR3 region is CASSIGTRSEAFF. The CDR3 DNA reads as TGTGCCAGCAGCATCGGGACGAGAAGTGAAGCTTTCTTT.

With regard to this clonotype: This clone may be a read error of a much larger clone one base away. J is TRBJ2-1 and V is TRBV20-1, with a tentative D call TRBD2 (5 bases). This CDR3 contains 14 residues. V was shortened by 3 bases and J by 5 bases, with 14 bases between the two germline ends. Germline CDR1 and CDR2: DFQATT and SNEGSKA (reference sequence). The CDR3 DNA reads TGCAGTGCTAGTCGCGGGCAGAGCCACAATGAGCAGTTCTTC. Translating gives CSASRGQSHNEQFF.

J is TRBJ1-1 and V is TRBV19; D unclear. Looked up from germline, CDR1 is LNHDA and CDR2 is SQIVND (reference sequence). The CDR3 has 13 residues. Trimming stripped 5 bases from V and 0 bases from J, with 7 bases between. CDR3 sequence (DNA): TGTGCCAGTAGTGCCTGGATGAACACTGAAGCTTTCTTT. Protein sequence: CASSAWMNTEAFF.

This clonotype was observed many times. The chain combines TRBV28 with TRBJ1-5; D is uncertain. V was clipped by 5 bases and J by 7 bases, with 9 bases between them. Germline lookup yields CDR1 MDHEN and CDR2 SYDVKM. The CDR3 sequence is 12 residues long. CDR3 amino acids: CASSGGGQPQHF. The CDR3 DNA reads TGTGCCAGCAGTGGAGGAGGACAGCCCCAGCATTTT. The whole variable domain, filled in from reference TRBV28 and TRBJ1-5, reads DVKVTQSSRYLVKRTGEKVFLECVQDMDHENMFWYRQDPGLGLRLIYFSYDVKMKEKGDIPEGYSVSREKKERFSLILESASTNQTSMYLCASSGGGQPQHFGDGTRLSIL.

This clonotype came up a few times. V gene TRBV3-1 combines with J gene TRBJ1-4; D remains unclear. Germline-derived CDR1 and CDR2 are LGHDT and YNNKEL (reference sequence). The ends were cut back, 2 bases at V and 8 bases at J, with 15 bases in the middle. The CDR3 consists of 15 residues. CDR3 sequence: CASSQSSGGGEKLFF. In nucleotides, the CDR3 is TGTGCCAGCAGCCAATCATCAGGCGGCGGGGAAAAACTGTTTTTT.

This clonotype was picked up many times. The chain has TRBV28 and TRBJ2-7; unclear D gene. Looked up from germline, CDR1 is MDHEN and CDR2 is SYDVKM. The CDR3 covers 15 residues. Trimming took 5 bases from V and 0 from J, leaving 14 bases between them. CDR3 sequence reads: CASSVQRSSSYEQYF. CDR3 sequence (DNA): TGTGCCAGCAGTGTCCAGAGGTCGAGCTCCTACGAGCAGTACTTC.

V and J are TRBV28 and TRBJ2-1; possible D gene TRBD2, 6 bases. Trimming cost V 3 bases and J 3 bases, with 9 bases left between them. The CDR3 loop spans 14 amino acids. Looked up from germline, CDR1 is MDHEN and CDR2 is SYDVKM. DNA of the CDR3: TGTGCCAGCAGTTTGGCGGGAAACTACAATGAGCAGTTCTTC. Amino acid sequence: CASSLAGNYNEQFF.

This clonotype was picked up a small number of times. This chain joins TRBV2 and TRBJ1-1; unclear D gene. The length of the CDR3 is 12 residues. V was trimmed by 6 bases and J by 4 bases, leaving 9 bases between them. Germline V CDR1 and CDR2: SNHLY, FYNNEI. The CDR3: CASRRIGTEAFF. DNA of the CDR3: TGTGCCAGCAGACGTATTGGCACTGAAGCTTTCTTT.

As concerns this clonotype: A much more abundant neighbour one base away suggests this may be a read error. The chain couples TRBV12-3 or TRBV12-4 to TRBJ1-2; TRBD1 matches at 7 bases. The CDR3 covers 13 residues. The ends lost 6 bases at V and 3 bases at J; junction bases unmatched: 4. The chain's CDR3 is CASSPDRDYGYTF. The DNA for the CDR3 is TGTGCCAGCAGCCCCGACAGGGACTATGGCTACACCTTC.

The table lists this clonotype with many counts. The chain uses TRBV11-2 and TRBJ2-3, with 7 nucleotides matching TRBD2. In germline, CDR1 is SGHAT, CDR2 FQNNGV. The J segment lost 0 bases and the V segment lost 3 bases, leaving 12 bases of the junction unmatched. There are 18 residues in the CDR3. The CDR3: CASSLGGEWGTSTDTQYF. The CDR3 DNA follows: TGTGCCAGCAGCTTGGGGGGGGAGTGGGGTACTAGCACAGATACGCAGTATTTT.

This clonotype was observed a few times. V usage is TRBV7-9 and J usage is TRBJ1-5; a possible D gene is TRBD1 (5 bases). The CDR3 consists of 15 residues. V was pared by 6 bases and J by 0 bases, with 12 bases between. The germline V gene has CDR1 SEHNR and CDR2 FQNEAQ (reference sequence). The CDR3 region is CASSSTAYSNQPQHF. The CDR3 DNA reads TGTGCCAGCAGTTCGACAGCCTATAGCAATCAGCCCCAGCATTTT.

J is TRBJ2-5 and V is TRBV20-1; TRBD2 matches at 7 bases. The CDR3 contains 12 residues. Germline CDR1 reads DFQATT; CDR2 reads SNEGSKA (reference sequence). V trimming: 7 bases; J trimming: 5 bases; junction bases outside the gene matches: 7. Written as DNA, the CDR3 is TGCAGTGTTTGGGGGGGTGGGGAGACCCAGTACTTC. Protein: CSVWGGGETQYF.

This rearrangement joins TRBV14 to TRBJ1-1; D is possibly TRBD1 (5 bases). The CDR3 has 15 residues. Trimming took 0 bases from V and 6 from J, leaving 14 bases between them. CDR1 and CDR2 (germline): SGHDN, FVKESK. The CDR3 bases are TGTGCCAGCAGCCAAGATCTGCCGGGGACGTCTGAAGCTTTCTTT. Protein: CASSQDLPGTSEAFF.

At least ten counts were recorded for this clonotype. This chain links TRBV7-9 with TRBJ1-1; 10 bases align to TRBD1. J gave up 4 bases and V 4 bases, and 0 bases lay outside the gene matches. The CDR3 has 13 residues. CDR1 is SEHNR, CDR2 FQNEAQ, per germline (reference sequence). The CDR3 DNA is TGTGCCAGCAGCTGGACAGGGGGCACTGAAGCTTTCTTT. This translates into CASSWTGGTEAFF.

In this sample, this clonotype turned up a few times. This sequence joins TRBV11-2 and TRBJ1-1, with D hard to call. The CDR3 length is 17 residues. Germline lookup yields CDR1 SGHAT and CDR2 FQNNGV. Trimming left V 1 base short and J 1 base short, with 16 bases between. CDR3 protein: CASSLGPAWAQNTEAFF. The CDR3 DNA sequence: TGTGCCAGCAGCTTAGGCCCCGCCTGGGCCCAGAACACTGAAGCTTTCTTT.

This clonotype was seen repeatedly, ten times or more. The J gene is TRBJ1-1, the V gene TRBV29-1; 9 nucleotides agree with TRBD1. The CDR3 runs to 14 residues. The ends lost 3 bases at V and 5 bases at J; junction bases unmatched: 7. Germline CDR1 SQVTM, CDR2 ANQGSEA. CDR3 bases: TGCAGCGTTGACCAGGACAGGGGAGGGACTGAAGCTTTCTTT. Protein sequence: CSVDQDRGGTEAFF.

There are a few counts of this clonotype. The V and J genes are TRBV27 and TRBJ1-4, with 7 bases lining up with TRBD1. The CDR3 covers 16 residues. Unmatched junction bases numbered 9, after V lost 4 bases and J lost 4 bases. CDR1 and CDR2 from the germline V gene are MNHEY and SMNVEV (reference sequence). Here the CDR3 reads CASSSARDSRNEKLFF. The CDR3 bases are TGTGCCAGCAGTTCCGCTAGGGACAGTCGTAATGAAAAACTGTTTTTT.

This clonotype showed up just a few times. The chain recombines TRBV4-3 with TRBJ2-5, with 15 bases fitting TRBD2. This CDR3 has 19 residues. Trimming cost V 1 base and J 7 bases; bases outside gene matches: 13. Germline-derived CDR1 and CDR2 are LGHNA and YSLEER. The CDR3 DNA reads TGCGCCAGCAGCCAAGTGGGACTAGCGGGAGGCTTTGGCAAGGGGACCCAGTACTTC. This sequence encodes CASSQVGLAGGFGKGTQYF.

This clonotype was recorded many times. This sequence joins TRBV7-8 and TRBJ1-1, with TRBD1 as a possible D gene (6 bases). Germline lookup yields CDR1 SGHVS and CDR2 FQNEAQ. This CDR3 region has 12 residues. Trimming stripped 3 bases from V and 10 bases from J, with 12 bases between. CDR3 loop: CASSLDVQGAFF. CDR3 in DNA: TGTGCCAGCAGCTTGGACGTACAGGGAGCTTTCTTT.

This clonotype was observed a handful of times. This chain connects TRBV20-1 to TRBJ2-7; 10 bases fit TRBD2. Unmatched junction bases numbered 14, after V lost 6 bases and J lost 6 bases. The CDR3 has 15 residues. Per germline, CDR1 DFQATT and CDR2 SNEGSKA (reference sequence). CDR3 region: CSARGQSGRVFEQYF. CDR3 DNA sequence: TGCAGTGCCAGGGGGCAAAGCGGGAGGGTGTTCGAGCAGTACTTC.

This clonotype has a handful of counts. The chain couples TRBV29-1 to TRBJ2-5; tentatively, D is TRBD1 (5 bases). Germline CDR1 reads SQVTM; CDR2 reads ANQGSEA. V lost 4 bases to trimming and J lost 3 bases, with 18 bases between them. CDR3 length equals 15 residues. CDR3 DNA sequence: TGCAGCGTTGGCCAGGGCGGTTGGCCGGAAGAGACCCAGTACTTC. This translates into CSVGQGGWPEETQYF.

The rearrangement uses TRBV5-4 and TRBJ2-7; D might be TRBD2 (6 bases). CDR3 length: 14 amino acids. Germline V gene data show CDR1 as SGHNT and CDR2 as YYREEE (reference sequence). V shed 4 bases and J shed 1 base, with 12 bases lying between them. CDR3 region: CASSRDGGSYEQYF. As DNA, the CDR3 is TGTGCCAGCAGCCGGGACGGGGGATCCTACGAGCAGTACTTC.

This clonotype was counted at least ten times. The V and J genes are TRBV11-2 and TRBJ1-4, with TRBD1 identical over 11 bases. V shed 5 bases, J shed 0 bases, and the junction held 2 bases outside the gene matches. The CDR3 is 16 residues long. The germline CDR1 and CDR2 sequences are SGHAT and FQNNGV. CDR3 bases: TGTGCCAGCAGCAAGGGACAGGGGGCAACTAATGAAAAACTGTTTTTT. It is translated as CASSKGQGATNEKLFF.

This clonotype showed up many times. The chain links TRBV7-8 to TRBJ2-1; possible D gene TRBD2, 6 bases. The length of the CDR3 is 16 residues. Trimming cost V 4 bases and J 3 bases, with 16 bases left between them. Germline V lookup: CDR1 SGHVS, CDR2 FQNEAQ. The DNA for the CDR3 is TGTGCCAGCAGCTACTTCCGCGGGATCGTCTACAATGAGCAGTTCTTC. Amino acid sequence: CASSYFRGIVYNEQFF. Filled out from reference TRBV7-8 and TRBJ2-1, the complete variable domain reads GAGVSQSPRYKVAKRGQDVALRCDPISGHVSLFWYQQALGQGPEFLTYFQNEAQLDKSGLPSDRFFAERPEGSVSTLKIQRTQQEDSAVYLCASSYFRGIVYNEQFFGPGTRLTVL.

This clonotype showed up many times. This chain's CDR3 is CASSSDSGANVLTF. The CDR3 nucleotides read TGTGCCAGCAGCTCGGACTCTGGGGCCAACGTCCTGACTTTC. The J gene is TRBJ2-6, the V gene TRBV7-2; no clear D gene. The CDR3 totals 14 residues. CDR1 SGHTA and CDR2 FQGNSA come from the germline V gene. V lost 4 bases to trimming and J lost 0 bases, with 4 bases between them.

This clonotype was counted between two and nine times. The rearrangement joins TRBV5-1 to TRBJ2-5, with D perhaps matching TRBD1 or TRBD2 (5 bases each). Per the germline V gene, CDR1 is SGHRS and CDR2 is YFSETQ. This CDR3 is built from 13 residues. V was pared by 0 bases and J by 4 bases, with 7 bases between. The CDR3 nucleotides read TGCGCCAGCAGCTTGGACGGGGCAGAGACCCAGTACTTC. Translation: CASSLDGAETQYF.

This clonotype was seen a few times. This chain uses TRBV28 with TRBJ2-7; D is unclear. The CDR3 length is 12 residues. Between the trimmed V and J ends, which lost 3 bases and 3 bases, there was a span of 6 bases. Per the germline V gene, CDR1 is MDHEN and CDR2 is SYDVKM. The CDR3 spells CASSFAYYEQYF. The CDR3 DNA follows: TGTGCCAGCAGTTTCGCGTACTACGAGCAGTACTTC.

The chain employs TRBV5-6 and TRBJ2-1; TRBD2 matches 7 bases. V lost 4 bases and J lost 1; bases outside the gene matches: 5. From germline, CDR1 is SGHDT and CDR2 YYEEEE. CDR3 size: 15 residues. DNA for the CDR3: TGTGCCAGCAGCACCGGGACTACTTCCTACAATGAGCAGTTCTTC. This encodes CASSTGTTSYNEQFF. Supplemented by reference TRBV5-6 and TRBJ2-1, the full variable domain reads DAGVTQSPTHLIKTRGQQVTLRCSPKSGHDTVSWYQQALGQGPQFIFQYYEEEERQRGNFPDRFSGHQFPNYSSELNVNALLLGDSALYLCASSTGTTSYNEQFFGPGTRLTVL.

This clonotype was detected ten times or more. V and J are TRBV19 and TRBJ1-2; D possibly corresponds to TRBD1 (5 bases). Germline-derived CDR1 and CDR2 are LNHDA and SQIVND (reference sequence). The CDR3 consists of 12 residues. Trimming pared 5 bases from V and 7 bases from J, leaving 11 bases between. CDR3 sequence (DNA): TGTGCCAGTAGTGGAGGGGTTCGTGGCTACACCTTC. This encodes CASSGGVRGYTF.